Below, 21 T cell receptor beta chains from the same sample are listed, as sequenced in a study of shared T cell receptors in the human thymus. The assay was immunoSEQ multiplex PCR, and TCRdb's table has in-frame clones only and misses some. The table lists hundreds of thousands of clones, 95% of them singletons. Sample: thymocytes. The receptor set was obtained from a human donor.

This chain's CDR3 is CASSYRSSSYNEQFF. CDR3 DNA sequence: TGTGCCAGCAGCTACAGGTCCTCCTCCTACAATGAGCAGTTCTTC. This rearrangement joins TRBV7-8 to TRBJ2-1, with a weak D call TRBD1 (5 bases). The length of the CDR3 is 15 residues. Trimming cost V 4 bases and J 0 bases, with 10 bases left between them. The V gene's germline CDR1 is SGHVS and CDR2 FQNEAQ.

This rearrangement joins TRBV5-1 to TRBJ2-1; D perhaps matches TRBD2 (5 bases). CDR1 and CDR2 from the germline V gene are SGHRS and YFSETQ. The V end lost 2 bases, the J end lost 2 bases, and 23 bases lay between the germline ends. The CDR3 runs 19 residues. CDR3 amino acids: CASSFSRETSNGPYNEQFF. The CDR3 bases are TGCGCCAGCAGCTTCAGTCGGGAAACTTCGAACGGGCCCTACAATGAGCAGTTCTTC.

The chain is built from TRBV5-1 and TRBJ1-5, with a possible D match to TRBD1 (5 bases). Germline lookup yields CDR1 SGHRS and CDR2 YFSETQ. V lost 0 bases and J lost 1, with 17 bases in between. CDR3 length: 18 residues. CDR3 loop: CASSLGLGGLGSNQPQHF. The CDR3 DNA reads as TGCGCCAGCAGCTTGGGACTCGGGGGATTGGGGAGCAATCAGCCCCAGCATTTT. The variable domain in full, completed from reference TRBV5-1 and TRBJ1-5, reads KAGVTQTPRYLIKTRGQQVTLSCSPISGHRSVSWYQQTPGQGLQFLFEYFSETQRNKGNFPGRFSGRQFSNSRSEMNVSTLELGDSALYLCASSLGLGGLGSNQPQHFGDGTRLSIL.

This chain links TRBV5-1 with TRBJ2-2, with D possibly being TRBD1 or TRBD2 (5 bases each). The CDR3 is 14 amino acids. Deletions cut 4 bases from V and 7 bases from J, with 14 bases between. The germline gives CDR1 SGHRS, CDR2 YFSETQ. CDR3: CASSRGTGNGELFF. The CDR3 bases are TGCGCCAGCAGCCGGGGCACTGGTAACGGGGAGCTGTTTTTT.

This chain joins TRBV28 and TRBJ2-7; tentative D call: TRBD1 (6 bases). V shed 3 bases and J shed 1 base, with 13 bases lying between them. The V gene's germline CDR1 is MDHEN and CDR2 SYDVKM. This CDR3 has 15 amino acids. The CDR3 loop is CASSFSSRGSYEQYF. The CDR3 coding sequence is TGTGCCAGCAGTTTCTCCTCAAGGGGGTCCTACGAGCAGTACTTC. The variable domain in full, with the rest retrieved from reference TRBV28 and TRBJ2-7, is DVKVTQSSRYLVKRTGEKVFLECVQDMDHENMFWYRQDPGLGLRLIYFSYDVKMKEKGDIPEGYSVSREKKERFSLILESASTNQTSMYLCASSFSSRGSYEQYFGPGTRLTVT.

The chain carries TRBV6-1 and TRBJ2-3, with TRBD2 matching over 12 bases. Germline V CDR1 and CDR2: MNHNS, SASEGT. Trimming at V came to 2 bases and at J to 4 bases, leaving 4 bases not matched to a gene. This CDR3 comprises 16 residues. CDR3 amino acids: CASSETGLAGPDTQYF. The CDR3 nucleotides read TGTGCCAGCAGTGAAACAGGACTAGCGGGACCAGATACGCAGTATTTT.

The chain links TRBV18 to TRBJ2-1; 9 nucleotides align to TRBD1. The germline gives CDR1 KGHSH, CDR2 LQKENI. This CDR3 is 16 amino acids long. The V segment lost 4 bases and the J segment 7 bases; nucleotides outside the gene matches: 11. CDR3 protein: CASSLLQQGAWNEQFF. In DNA form, the CDR3 reads TGTGCCAGCTCACTTCTCCAACAGGGGGCTTGGAATGAGCAGTTCTTC.

J is TRBJ2-7 and V is TRBV6-5, with 8 bases matching TRBD2. The J segment lost 1 base and the V segment lost 7 bases, leaving 9 bases of the junction unmatched. CDR1 and CDR2 (germline): MNHEY, SVGAGI. CDR3 length: 15 residues. The CDR3 DNA is TGTGCCAGCAAGTCCGGAGGACTAGCATCCTACGAGCAGTACTTC. It specifies CASKSGGLASYEQYF.

CDR3 loop: CATSRDIPGLAGVVAHNEQFF. In nucleotides, the CDR3 is TGTGCCACCAGCAGAGATATACCGGGACTAGCGGGAGTTGTGGCCCACAATGAGCAGTTCTTC. The chain combines TRBV15 with TRBJ2-1; TRBD2 agrees at 14 bases. V gave up 0 bases and J gave up 5 bases; unmatched junction bases: 15. The CDR3 has 21 amino acids. Per the germline V gene, CDR1 is LNHNV and CDR2 is YYDKDF (reference sequence).

The chain has TRBV9 and TRBJ1-2, with 10 bases fitting TRBD1. V gave up 0 bases and J gave up 9 bases; unmatched junction bases: 29. The CDR3 has 22 residues. CDR1 SGDLS and CDR2 YYNGEE come from the germline V gene. In nucleotides, the CDR3 is TGTGCCAGCAGCGTAGATTTCAGGGATCTAGGAGGGACAGGGGAATTAGTAGGTAGCTACACCTTC. Translation: CASSVDFRDLGGTGELVGSYTF.

This clone showed up just a few times. The chain uses TRBV6-5 and TRBJ2-7; 7 bases are a match to TRBD1. This CDR3 comprises 15 residues. V shed 2 bases, J shed 2 bases, and the junction held 6 bases outside the gene matches. Germline V gene data show CDR1 as MNHEY and CDR2 as SVGAGI. CDR3 loop: CASSYRVDRTYEQYF. CDR3 DNA sequence: TGTGCCAGCAGTTACCGAGTGGACAGGACCTACGAGCAGTACTTC.

This clone was seen only once. The chain recombines TRBV9 with TRBJ2-2, with TRBD2 matching 11 bases. Germline CDR1 SGDLS, CDR2 YYNGEE. The CDR3 runs to 16 residues. The J segment lost 3 bases and the V segment lost 3 bases, leaving 4 bases of the junction unmatched. The CDR3 nucleotides are TGTGCCAGCAGCGCGGGACTAGCGGAATACACCGGGGAGCTGTTTTTT. Translating it yields CASSAGLAEYTGELFF.

This chain joins TRBV5-5 and TRBJ2-3; D may be TRBD2 (5 bases). The CDR3 spans 14 residues. Trimming removed 2 bases from V and 4 bases from J, with 11 bases in between. Germline CDR1 and CDR2: SGHKS and YYEKEE (reference sequence). The CDR3 spells CASSFIEGPDTQYF. The DNA for the CDR3 is TGTGCCAGCAGCTTTATTGAGGGCCCAGATACGCAGTATTTT.

The chain joins TRBV5-6 to TRBJ1-2, with D possibly matching TRBD1 (6 bases). This CDR3 has 13 residues. CDR1 is SGHDT and CDR2 is YYEEEE in the germline V gene. V lost 1 base, J lost 9 bases, and 13 bases lay in between. CDR3 protein: CASSLNPGASYTF. CDR3 bases: TGTGCCAGCAGCTTGAATCCGGGGGCTAGCTACACCTTC.

The gene calls are TRBV30 and TRBJ1-3; 7 positions agree with TRBD1. The CDR3 length is 18 residues. Unmatched junction bases numbered 14, after V lost 0 bases and J lost 3 bases. Germline values: CDR1 GTSNPN, CDR2 SVGIG (reference sequence). This CDR3 reads CAWSVALPDGTVGNTIYF. CDR3 DNA: TGTGCCTGGAGTGTAGCCCTGCCTGACGGGACAGTTGGAAACACCATATATTTT.

The chain has TRBV30 and TRBJ2-7; D is ambiguous. CDR3 size: 11 residues. Germline-derived CDR1 and CDR2 are GTSNPN and SVGIG (reference sequence). The V end was cut by 3 bases, the J end by 6 bases, with 9 bases between. CDR3 residues: CAWSHNSEQYF. CDR3 nucleotide sequence: TGTGCCTGGAGCCACAACAGCGAGCAGTACTTC.

The chain employs TRBV7-2 and TRBJ2-5, with unresolved D. Trimming cost V 3 bases and J 5 bases, with 4 bases left between them. CDR3 length: 11 residues. The germline CDR1 and CDR2 sequences are SGHTA and FQGNSA. The CDR3 is CASSLVETQYF. CDR3 nucleotides: TGTGCCAGCAGCTTGGTGGAGACCCAGTACTTC.

The chain combines TRBV6-4 with TRBJ1-4; D not resolved. Germline V gene data show CDR1 as MRHNA and CDR2 as SNTAGT. Trimming shortened V by 4 bases and J by 4 bases, and 10 bases separated the two germline ends. The CDR3 extends over 14 amino acids. The CDR3 sequence: CASSAGKFNEKLFF. The CDR3 nucleotides are TGTGCCAGCAGTGCCGGGAAATTTAATGAAAAACTGTTTTTT.

The chain links TRBV25-1 to TRBJ2-1; tentatively, D is TRBD2 (6 bases). There are 15 residues in the CDR3. Germline V gives CDR1 MGHDK, CDR2 SYGVNS. The V end was cut by 3 bases, the J end by 8 bases, with 17 bases between. The CDR3 region has the DNA TGTGCCAGCAGTGAGGGCCGGGAGAGTCGCCATGAGCAGTTCTTC. Protein: CASSEGRESRHEQFF.

The chain joins TRBV27 to TRBJ1-5; D gene uncertain. CDR1 is MNHEY, CDR2 SMNVEV, per germline (reference sequence). The CDR3 loop spans 14 amino acids. V gave up 0 bases and J gave up 6 bases, with 9 bases separating them. The CDR3 DNA reads TGTGCCAGCAGTTTATCGAGGGAAGGTCAGCCCCAGCATTTT. It specifies CASSLSREGQPQHF.

This clone was counted once. J is TRBJ1-2 and V is TRBV25-1, with 9 bases lining up with TRBD1. The length of the CDR3 is 14 residues. The germline gives CDR1 MGHDK, CDR2 SYGVNS. Trimming at V came to 1 base and at J to 7 bases, leaving 4 bases not matched to a gene. The CDR3 bases are TGTGCCAGCAGTGAATCGGGACAGGGACCTGGCTACACCTTC. Its protein product is CASSESGQGPGYTF.